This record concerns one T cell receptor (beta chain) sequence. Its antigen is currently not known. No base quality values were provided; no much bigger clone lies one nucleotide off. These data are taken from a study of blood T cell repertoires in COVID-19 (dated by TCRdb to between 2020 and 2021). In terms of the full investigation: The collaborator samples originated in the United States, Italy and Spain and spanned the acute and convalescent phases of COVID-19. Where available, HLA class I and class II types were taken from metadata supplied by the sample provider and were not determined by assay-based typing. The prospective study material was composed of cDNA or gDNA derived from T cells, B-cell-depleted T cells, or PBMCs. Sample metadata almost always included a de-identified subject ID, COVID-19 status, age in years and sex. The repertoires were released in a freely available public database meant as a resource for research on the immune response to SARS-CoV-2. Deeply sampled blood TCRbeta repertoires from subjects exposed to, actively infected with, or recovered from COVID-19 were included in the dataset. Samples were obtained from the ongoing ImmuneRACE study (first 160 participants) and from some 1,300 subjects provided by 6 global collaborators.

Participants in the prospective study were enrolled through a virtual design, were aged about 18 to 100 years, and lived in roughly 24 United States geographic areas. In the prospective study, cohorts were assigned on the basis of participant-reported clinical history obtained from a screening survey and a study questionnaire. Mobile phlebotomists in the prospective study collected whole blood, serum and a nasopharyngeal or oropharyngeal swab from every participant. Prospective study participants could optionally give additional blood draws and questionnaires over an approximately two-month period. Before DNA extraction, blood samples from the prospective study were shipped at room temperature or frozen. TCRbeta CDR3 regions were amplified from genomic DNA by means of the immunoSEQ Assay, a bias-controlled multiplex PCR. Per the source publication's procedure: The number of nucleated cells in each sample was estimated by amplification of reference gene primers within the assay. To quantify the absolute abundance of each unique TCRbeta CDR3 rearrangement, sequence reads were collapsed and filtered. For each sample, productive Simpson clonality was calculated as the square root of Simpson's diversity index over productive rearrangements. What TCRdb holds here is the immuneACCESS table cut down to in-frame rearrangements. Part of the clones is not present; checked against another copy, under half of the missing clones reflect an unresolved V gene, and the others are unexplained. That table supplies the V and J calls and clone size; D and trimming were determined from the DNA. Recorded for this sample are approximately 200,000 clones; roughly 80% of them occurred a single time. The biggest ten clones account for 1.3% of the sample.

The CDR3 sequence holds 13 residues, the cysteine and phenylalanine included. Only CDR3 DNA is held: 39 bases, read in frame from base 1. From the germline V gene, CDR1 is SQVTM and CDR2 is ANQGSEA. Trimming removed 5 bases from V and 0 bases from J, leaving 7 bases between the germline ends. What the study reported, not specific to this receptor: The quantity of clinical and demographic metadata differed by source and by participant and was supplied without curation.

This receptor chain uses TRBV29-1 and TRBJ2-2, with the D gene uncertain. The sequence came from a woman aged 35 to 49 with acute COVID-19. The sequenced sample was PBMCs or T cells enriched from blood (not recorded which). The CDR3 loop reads CSVIRANTGELFF. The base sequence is TGCAGCGTTATACGGGCGAACACCGGGGAGCTGTTTTTT.